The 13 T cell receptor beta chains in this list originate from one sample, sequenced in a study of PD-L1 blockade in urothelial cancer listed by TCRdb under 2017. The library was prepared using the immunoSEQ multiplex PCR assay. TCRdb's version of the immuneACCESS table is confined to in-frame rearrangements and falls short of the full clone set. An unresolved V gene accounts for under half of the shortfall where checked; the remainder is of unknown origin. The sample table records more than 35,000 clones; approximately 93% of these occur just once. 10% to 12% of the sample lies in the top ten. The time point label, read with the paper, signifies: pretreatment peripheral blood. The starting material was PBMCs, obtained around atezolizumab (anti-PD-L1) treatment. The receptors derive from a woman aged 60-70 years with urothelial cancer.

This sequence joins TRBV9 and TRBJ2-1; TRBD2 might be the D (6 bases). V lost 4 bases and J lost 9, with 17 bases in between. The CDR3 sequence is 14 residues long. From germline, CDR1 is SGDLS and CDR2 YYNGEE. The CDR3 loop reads CASSFTSFGGEQFF. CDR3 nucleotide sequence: TGTGCCAGCAGCTTCACTAGCTTCGGCGGTGAGCAGTTCTTC.

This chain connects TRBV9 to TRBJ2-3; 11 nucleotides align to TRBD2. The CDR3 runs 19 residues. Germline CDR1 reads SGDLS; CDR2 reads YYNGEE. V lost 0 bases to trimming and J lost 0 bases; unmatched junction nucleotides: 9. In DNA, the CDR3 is TGTGCCAGCAGCGTAGATGTAGCGGGAGGGCCTGGGAGCACAGATACGCAGTATTTT. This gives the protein CASSVDVAGGPGSTDTQYF. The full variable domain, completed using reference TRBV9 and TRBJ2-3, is DSGVTQTPKHLITATGQRVTLRCSPRSGDLSVYWYQQSLDQGLQFLIQYYNGEERAKGNILERFSAQQFPDLHSELNLSSLELGDSALYFCASSVDVAGGPGSTDTQYFGPGTRLTVL.

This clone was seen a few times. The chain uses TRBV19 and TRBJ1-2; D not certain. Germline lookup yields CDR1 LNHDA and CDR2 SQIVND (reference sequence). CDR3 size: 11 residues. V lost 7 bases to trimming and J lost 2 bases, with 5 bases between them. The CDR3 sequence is CASTGNYGYTF. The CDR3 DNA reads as TGTGCCAGTACGGGGAACTATGGCTACACCTTC.

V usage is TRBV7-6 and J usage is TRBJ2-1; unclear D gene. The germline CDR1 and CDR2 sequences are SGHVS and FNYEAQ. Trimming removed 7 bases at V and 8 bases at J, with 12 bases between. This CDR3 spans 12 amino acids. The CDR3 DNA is TGTGCCAGCAATCGAGGCTGGGATGAGCAGTTCTTC. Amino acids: CASNRGWDEQFF. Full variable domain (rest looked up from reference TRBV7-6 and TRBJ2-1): GAGVSQSPRYKVTKRGQDVALRCDPISGHVSLYWYRQALGQGPEFLTYFNYEAQQDKSGLPNDRFSAERPEGSISTLTIQRTEQRDSAMYRCASNRGWDEQFFGPGTRLTVL.

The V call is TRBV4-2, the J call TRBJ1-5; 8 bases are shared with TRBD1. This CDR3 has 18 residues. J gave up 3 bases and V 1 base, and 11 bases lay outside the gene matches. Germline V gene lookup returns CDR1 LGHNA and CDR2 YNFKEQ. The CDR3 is CASSQVPGQELYNQPQHF. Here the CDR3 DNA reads TGTGCCAGCAGCCAAGTCCCGGGACAGGAACTGTACAATCAGCCCCAGCATTTT.

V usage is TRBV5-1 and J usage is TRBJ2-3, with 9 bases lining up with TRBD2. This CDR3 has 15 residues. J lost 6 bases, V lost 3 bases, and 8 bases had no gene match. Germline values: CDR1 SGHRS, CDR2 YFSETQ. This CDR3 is CASSYSGTSRDTQYF. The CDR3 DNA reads TGCGCCAGCAGCTACTCCGGGACTAGCAGGGATACGCAGTATTTT.

CDR3 bases: TGTGCCAGCAGCTTTAACAGGGGCGATGAGCAGTTCTTC. This sequence encodes CASSFNRGDEQFF. The V call is TRBV7-6, the J call TRBJ2-1, with 7 bases lining up with TRBD1. The germline V gene has CDR1 SGHVS and CDR2 FNYEAQ. V shed 3 bases, J shed 8 bases, and the junction held 4 bases outside the gene matches. This CDR3 region has 13 residues. Based on the CDR3 plus reference TRBV7-6 and TRBJ2-1, the full variable domain is GAGVSQSPRYKVTKRGQDVALRCDPISGHVSLYWYRQALGQGPEFLTYFNYEAQQDKSGLPNDRFSAERPEGSISTLTIQRTEQRDSAMYRCASSFNRGDEQFFGPGTRLTVL.

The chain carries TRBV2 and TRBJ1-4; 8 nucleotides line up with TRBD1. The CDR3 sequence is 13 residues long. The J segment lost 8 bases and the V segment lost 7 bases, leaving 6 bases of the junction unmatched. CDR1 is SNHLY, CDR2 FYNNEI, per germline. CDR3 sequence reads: CASNGQGSEKLFF. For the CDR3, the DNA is TGTGCCAGCAACGGACAGGGAAGCGAAAAACTGTTTTTT.

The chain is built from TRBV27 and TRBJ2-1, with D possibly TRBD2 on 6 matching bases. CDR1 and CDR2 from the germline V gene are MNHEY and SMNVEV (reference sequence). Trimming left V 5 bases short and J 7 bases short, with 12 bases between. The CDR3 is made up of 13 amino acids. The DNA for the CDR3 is TGTGCCAGCAGTCTCGGACTAATTAATGAGCAGTTCTTC. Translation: CASSLGLINEQFF.

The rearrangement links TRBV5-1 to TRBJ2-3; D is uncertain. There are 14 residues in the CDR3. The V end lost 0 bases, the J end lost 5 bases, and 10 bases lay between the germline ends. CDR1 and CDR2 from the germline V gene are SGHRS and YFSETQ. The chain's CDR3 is CASSLGDFIDTQYF. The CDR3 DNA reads TGCGCCAGCAGCTTGGGTGACTTTATAGATACGCAGTATTTT. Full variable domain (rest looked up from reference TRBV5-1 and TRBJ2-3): KAGVTQTPRYLIKTRGQQVTLSCSPISGHRSVSWYQQTPGQGLQFLFEYFSETQRNKGNFPGRFSGRQFSNSRSEMNVSTLELGDSALYLCASSLGDFIDTQYFGPGTRLTVL.

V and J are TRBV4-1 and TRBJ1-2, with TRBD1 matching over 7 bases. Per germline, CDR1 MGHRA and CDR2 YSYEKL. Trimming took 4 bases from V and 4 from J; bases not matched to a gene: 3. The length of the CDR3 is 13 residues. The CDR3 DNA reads TGCGCCAGCAGCCTTAGGGGGCTCTATGGCTACACCTTC. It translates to CASSLRGLYGYTF.

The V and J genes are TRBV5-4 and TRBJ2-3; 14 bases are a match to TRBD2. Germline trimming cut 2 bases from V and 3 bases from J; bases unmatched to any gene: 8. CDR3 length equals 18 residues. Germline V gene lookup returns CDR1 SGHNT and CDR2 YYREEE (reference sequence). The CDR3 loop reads CASSFPGTSGSDTDTQYF. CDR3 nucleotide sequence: TGTGCCAGCAGCTTCCCCGGGACTAGCGGGAGTGATACAGATACGCAGTATTTT.

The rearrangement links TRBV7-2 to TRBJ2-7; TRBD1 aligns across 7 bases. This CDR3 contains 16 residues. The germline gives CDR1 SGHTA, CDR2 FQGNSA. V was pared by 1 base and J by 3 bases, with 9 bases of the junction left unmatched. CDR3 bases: TGTGCCAGCAGCTTAGTTGGGACAGAGCATATCTACGAGCAGTACTTC. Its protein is CASSLVGTEHIYEQYF.